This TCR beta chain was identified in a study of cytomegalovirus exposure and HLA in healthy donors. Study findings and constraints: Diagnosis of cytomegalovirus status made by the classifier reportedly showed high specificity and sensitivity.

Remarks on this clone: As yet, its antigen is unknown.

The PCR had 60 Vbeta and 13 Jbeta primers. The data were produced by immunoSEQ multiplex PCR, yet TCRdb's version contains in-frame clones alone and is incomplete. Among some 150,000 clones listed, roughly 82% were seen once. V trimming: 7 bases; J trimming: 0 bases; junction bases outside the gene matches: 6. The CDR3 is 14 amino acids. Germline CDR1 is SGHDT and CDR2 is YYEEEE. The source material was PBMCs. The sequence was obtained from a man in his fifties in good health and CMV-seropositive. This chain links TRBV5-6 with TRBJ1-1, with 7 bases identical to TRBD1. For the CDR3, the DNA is TGTGCCAGCGCCCCGACAGGGATGAACACTGAAGCTTTCTTT. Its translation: CASAPTGMNTEAFF.